This TCR beta chain comes out of a study of CD8+ T cells in alopecia areata. Turning to the study itself: A regimen of oral tofacitinib, 5 to 10 mg twice daily, was given to treated patients.

This CDR3 is 12 amino acids long. CDR1 and CDR2 (germline): MDHEN, SYDVKM. The V and J ends lost 3 bases and 11 bases respectively, with 14 bases between them. Samples from alopecia areata patients were lesional scalp punch biopsies and peripheral blood. Study-wide results and caveats: Mice showed TCR sharing more clearly than patients did, possibly owing to HLA. Especially in alopecia totalis/universalis, lesional scalp showed greater clonality than normal scalp did.

Extraction of RNA preceded its reverse transcription into cDNA, which served as the sequencing template. Measured with immunoSEQ multiplex PCR; TCRdb has only the in-frame clones, and not every one. The sample lists 12,000 or so clones; around three fifths were seen once. Comments on this clone: The target antigen is unknown.

The clonotype originates from a human donor with alopecia areata. Sequencing was done on a sample of skin. The J gene is TRBJ2-7, the V gene TRBV28; D is undetermined. The CDR3 is CASSFPGLTKYF. The DNA of the CDR3 is TGTGCCAGCAGTTTTCCTGGCCTAACCAAGTACTTC.